The 32 T cell receptor beta chains given below trace back to one sample, sequenced in a study of identical twins. Using its own MiXCR run on the 5' RACE reads, TCRdb lists one record per CDR3 protein. The sample holds hundreds of thousands of distinct CDR3 sequences, approximately 6.1% seen once. The sequenced sample consisted of naive T cells sorted from blood. These receptors all come from a man in his late teens or twenties in good health.

This clonotype was observed at least ten times. The rearrangement uses TRBV20-1 and TRBJ2-1; D unclear. The V gene's germline CDR1 is DFQATT and CDR2 SNEGSKA (reference sequence). Trimming stripped 0 bases from V and 0 bases from J, with 9 bases between. The CDR3 is made up of 15 amino acids. The CDR3: CSAREDLRSYNEQFF. CDR3 nucleotide sequence: TGCAGTGCTAGAGAGGACCTCCGCTCCTACAATGAGCAGTTCTTC.

This clonotype was seen repeatedly, ten times or more. This rearrangement joins TRBV28 to TRBJ2-5; the D gene is possibly TRBD1 (5 bases). The CDR3 consists of 15 residues. Looked up from germline, CDR1 is MDHEN and CDR2 is SYDVKM. V gave up 0 bases and J gave up 1 base, with 9 bases separating them. The CDR3 DNA follows: TGTGCCAGCAGTTTATGGCGGACAACCCAAGAGACCCAGTACTTC. It encodes CASSLWRTTQETQYF. The whole variable domain, remainder taken from reference TRBV28 and TRBJ2-5, is DVKVTQSSRYLVKRTGEKVFLECVQDMDHENMFWYRQDPGLGLRLIYFSYDVKMKEKGDIPEGYSVSREKKERFSLILESASTNQTSMYLCASSLWRTTQETQYFGPGTRLLVL.

The chain uses TRBV29-1 and TRBJ2-7; D is possibly TRBD1 (5 bases). This CDR3 is 13 amino acids long. Trimming removed 4 bases from V and 0 bases from J, with 10 bases in between. Germline V lookup: CDR1 SQVTM, CDR2 ANQGSEA. The CDR3 loop is CSVVGALSYEQYF. The CDR3 DNA follows: TGCAGCGTTGTTGGGGCTCTCTCCTACGAGCAGTACTTC.

This clonotype has only a few counts. The chain combines TRBV20-1 with TRBJ2-1; 7 positions agree with TRBD2. The CDR3 spans 12 residues. The V gene's germline CDR1 is DFQATT and CDR2 SNEGSKA (reference sequence). With 6 bases clipped from V and 7 bases from J, the junction kept 6 bases outside the gene matches. The CDR3 protein is CSAGRETNEQFF. The CDR3 DNA follows: TGCAGTGCAGGGCGGGAGACGAATGAGCAGTTCTTC.

This clonotype has only a few counts. The chain employs TRBV7-2 and TRBJ2-7, with D possibly matching TRBD2 (5 bases). With 5 bases removed from V and 7 bases from J, the gap between germline ends came to 21 bases. There are 15 residues in the CDR3. The germline V gene encodes CDR1 SGHTA and CDR2 FQGNSA. The CDR3 bases are TGTGCCAGCAGCCCCCCGGGCAGAGAGGGATGGGAGCAGTACTTC. It is translated as CASSPPGREGWEQYF.

The gene calls are TRBV27 and TRBJ1-5; D gene uncertain. This CDR3 is 13 amino acids long. Germline loops: CDR1 MNHEY, CDR2 SMNVEV (reference sequence). Trimming removed 6 bases at V and 4 bases at J, with 10 bases between. The CDR3 region has the DNA TGTGCCAGCAGACGTCGGGGAAATCAGCCCCAGCATTTT. Translated: CASRRRGNQPQHF.

This clonotype was observed many times. CDR3 in DNA: TGTGCCAGCAGCGTCCCGGGACAGGCGGAGGAGCTGTTTTTT. Translated: CASSVPGQAEELFF. The chain joins TRBV9 to TRBJ2-2, with 8 bases aligning to TRBD1. CDR3 length equals 14 residues. V lost 2 bases to trimming and J lost 10 bases; unmatched junction nucleotides: 7. Germline V gives CDR1 SGDLS, CDR2 YYNGEE.

The chain recombines TRBV10-3 with TRBJ2-1; D call uncertain. V was trimmed by 5 bases and J by 2 bases, leaving 22 bases between them. CDR1 and CDR2 from the germline V gene are ENHRY and SYGVKD. The CDR3 is 18 amino acids. CDR3 coding DNA: TGTGCCATCAGTATCTCAATTGTTATTACCGACCCCTACAATGAGCAGTTCTTC. Translation gives CAISISIVITDPYNEQFF.

This clonotype was counted between two and nine times. V usage is TRBV12-3 or TRBV12-4 and J usage is TRBJ1-2; TRBD1 might be the D (5 bases). This CDR3 has 15 residues. Trimming pared 8 bases from V and 4 bases from J, leaving 20 bases between. The CDR3 loop reads CASHGREIRSYGYTF. CDR3 DNA: TGTGCCAGCCACGGCAGGGAGATAAGATCCTATGGCTACACCTTC.

This clonotype was detected ten times or more. The chain carries TRBV5-1 and TRBJ2-3, with TRBD2 as a possible D gene (6 bases). This CDR3 spans 15 amino acids. Germline V gene data show CDR1 as SGHRS and CDR2 as YFSETQ. The V and J ends lost 3 bases and 4 bases respectively, with 15 bases between them. This CDR3 is CASSSSSGTPDTQYF. The CDR3 nucleotides read TGCGCCAGCAGCTCATCTTCCGGGACTCCAGATACGCAGTATTTT.

This clonotype was seen repeatedly, ten times or more. The chain joins TRBV12-3 or TRBV12-4 to TRBJ1-1, with D possibly being TRBD1 (5 bases). V lost 3 bases, J lost 1 base, and 6 bases lay in between. The CDR3 has 13 amino acids. The CDR3 DNA follows: TGTGCCAGCAGTTTTAGGGGGAACACTGAAGCTTTCTTT. Translated: CASSFRGNTEAFF.

This clonotype turned up a few times. The rearrangement links TRBV7-9 to TRBJ2-5; possible D gene TRBD2, 6 bases. Trimming shortened V by 2 bases and J by 4 bases, and 11 bases separated the two germline ends. This CDR3 has 14 amino acids. Germline loops: CDR1 SEHNR, CDR2 FQNEAQ (reference sequence). Written as DNA, the CDR3 is TGTGCCAGCAGCTTACTAGGAGGGCCAGAGACCCAGTACTTC. Its protein is CASSLLGGPETQYF.

This clonotype has a count of ten or more. The V and J genes are TRBV24-1 and TRBJ2-2, with 10 bases aligning to TRBD1. The germline V gene encodes CDR1 KGHDR and CDR2 SFDVKD. With V trimmed by 10 bases and J by 1 base, 5 bases remained unmatched. The CDR3 is 15 amino acids. In DNA form, the CDR3 reads TGTGCCACGGGAGGGACAGGGGAGAACACCGGGGAGCTGTTTTTT. It yields the protein CATGGTGENTGELFF.

This clonotype occurred many times. This chain connects TRBV24-1 to TRBJ2-1; D is ambiguous. V was clipped by 4 bases and J by 6 bases, with 18 bases between them. The CDR3 has 16 residues. Germline assignment: CDR1 KGHDR and CDR2 SFDVKD. The CDR3 DNA sequence: TGTGCCACCAGTGACTTCAGTGGAGAACTACGCAATGAGCAGTTCTTC. Amino acid sequence: CATSDFSGELRNEQFF.

This clonotype has a count of ten or more. Here the CDR3 reads CASIKNLRGRSYEQYF. The CDR3 DNA sequence: TGTGCCAGCATCAAAAACTTACGGGGACGCTCCTACGAGCAGTACTTC. J is TRBJ2-7 and V is TRBV6-1, with D possibly called TRBD1 or TRBD2 (5 bases each). CDR1 and CDR2 (germline): MNHNS, SASEGT. Trimming left V 7 bases short and J 0 bases short, with 19 bases between. The CDR3 length is 16 residues.

V gene TRBV18 combines with J gene TRBJ1-4, with D possibly being TRBD1 (5 bases). The V end was cut by 3 bases, the J end by 4 bases, with 15 bases between. CDR3 length: 16 amino acids. CDR1 and CDR2 (germline): KGHSH, LQKENI. The CDR3: CASSPLSGTFNEKLFF. CDR3 DNA sequence: TGTGCCAGCTCACCGCTGTCGGGGACGTTTAATGAAAAACTGTTTTTT.

This clonotype was detected ten times or more. The chain carries TRBV5-1 and TRBJ2-7, with 12 bases aligning to TRBD2. The trim removed 6 bases at V and 2 bases at J, leaving 6 bases unmatched. This CDR3 spans 15 amino acids. CDR1 is SGHRS, CDR2 YFSETQ, per germline. CDR3 nucleotide sequence: TGCGCCAGCAAGAACCTAGCGGGAGGGCCCTACGAGCAGTACTTC. This sequence encodes CASKNLAGGPYEQYF.

In its sample, this clonotype was seen many times. The chain carries TRBV7-2 and TRBJ2-1; 10 bases are a match to TRBD2. Losses at the gene ends were 5 bases for V and 13 bases for J; bases not matched to a gene: 11. Germline assignment: CDR1 SGHTA and CDR2 FQGNSA. The CDR3 is made up of 14 amino acids. CDR3: CASSLSSSSGGQFF. The CDR3 region has the DNA TGTGCCAGCAGCCTGTCTTCTTCTAGCGGGGGCCAGTTCTTC.

This clonotype turned up a few times. This chain joins TRBV21-1 and TRBJ1-2; the table calls TRBD1, which could not be checked here. TRBV21-1 is noted as a pseudogene. The CDR3 length is 18 residues. In DNA form, the CDR3 reads TGTGCCAGCAGCAAACTTGGACAGGGTGGGTATGTGAGAAGGGGCTACACCTTC. Amino acids: CASSKLGQGGYVRRGYTF.

The sample holds many counts of this clonotype. The chain uses TRBV20-1 and TRBJ2-5; 11 bases are shared with TRBD1. The junction had 14 bases not matched to a gene; V was cut back by 6 bases and J by 2 bases. Germline V gene lookup returns CDR1 DFQATT and CDR2 SNEGSKA (reference sequence). This CDR3 is built from 17 residues. The chain's CDR3 is CSAHRDRGSRGQETQYF. The DNA of the CDR3 is TGCAGTGCCCATCGGGACAGGGGGTCTCGGGGTCAAGAGACCCAGTACTTC.

This clonotype was seen a handful of times. The chain is built from TRBV6-5 and TRBJ2-5; D assignment may be TRBD1 or TRBD2 (5 bases each). The CDR3 runs to 14 residues. V lost 2 bases and J lost 5, with 12 bases in between. CDR1 MNHEY and CDR2 SVGAGI come from the germline V gene. CDR3 loop: CASSYGPGTETQYF. The CDR3 bases are TGTGCCAGCAGTTACGGTCCAGGGACGGAGACCCAGTACTTC.

This clonotype showed up many times. V gene TRBV15 combines with J gene TRBJ2-3; D is uncertain. CDR3 length equals 12 residues. Germline-derived CDR1 and CDR2 are LNHNV and YYDKDF (reference sequence). V lost 0 bases and J 6 bases, leaving 4 bases between the germline ends. The CDR3 sequence: CATSRDFDTQYF. The CDR3 DNA reads TGTGCCACCAGCAGAGATTTCGATACGCAGTATTTT.

This clonotype was observed a handful of times. The chain has TRBV7-2 and TRBJ2-7; D may be TRBD1 (6 bases). V lost 0 bases, J lost 2 bases, and 8 bases lay in between. The CDR3 covers 14 residues. The germline V gene has CDR1 SGHTA and CDR2 FQGNSA. Written as DNA, the CDR3 is TGTGCCAGCAGCTTAGCCAGGGGAACCTACGAGCAGTACTTC. Protein: CASSLARGTYEQYF.

The chain employs TRBV6-2 or TRBV6-3 and TRBJ2-7, with D tentatively TRBD1 or TRBD2 (6 bases each). The CDR3 is made up of 14 amino acids. V gave up 0 bases and J gave up 9 bases, with 15 bases separating them. Germline lookup yields CDR1 MNHEY and CDR2 SVGEGT. CDR3 amino acids: CASSYSGGSLRQYV. CDR3 in DNA: TGTGCCAGCAGTTACTCGGGGGGCTCCCTGCGGCAGTACGTC.

This clonotype showed up just once. J is TRBJ2-3 and V is TRBV30; 10 bases align to TRBD2. From germline, CDR1 is GTSNPN and CDR2 SVGIG (reference sequence). With 3 bases clipped from V and 0 bases from J, the junction kept 6 bases outside the gene matches. CDR3 length equals 16 residues. DNA for the CDR3: TGTGCCTGGAGACCAACTAGCGGGGAAAGCACAGATACGCAGTATTTT. Translation gives CAWRPTSGESTDTQYF.

In this sample, this clonotype turned up a few times. V usage is TRBV20-1 and J usage is TRBJ2-5, with 8 bases fitting TRBD2. Looked up from germline, CDR1 is DFQATT and CDR2 is SNEGSKA (reference sequence). CDR3 length: 16 residues. Trimming at V came to 0 bases and at J to 5 bases, leaving 11 bases not matched to a gene. CDR3 DNA: TGCAGTGCTAGAGAGCACTTAGCGGGGAGCGGGGAGACCCAGTACTTC. Amino acid sequence: CSAREHLAGSGETQYF.

This clonotype was counted at least ten times. The J gene is TRBJ1-5, the V gene TRBV27; D remains unclear. Germline V CDR1 and CDR2: MNHEY, SMNVEV (reference sequence). V was trimmed by 8 bases and J by 5 bases, leaving 4 bases between them. The CDR3 runs 10 residues. The CDR3 DNA reads TGTGCCAGCGGTCATCAGCCCCAGCATTTT. This encodes CASGHQPQHF.

The rearrangement uses TRBV28 and TRBJ2-2; TRBD1 aligns across 10 bases. The germline gives CDR1 MDHEN, CDR2 SYDVKM. There are 15 residues in the CDR3. V was clipped by 6 bases and J by 7 bases; unmatched bases: 8. This CDR3 reads CASRTGTGVNGELFF. For the CDR3, the DNA is TGTGCCAGCAGGACCGGGACAGGGGTAAACGGGGAGCTGTTTTTT.

With regard to this clonotype: A read error may explain this, as a much larger clone is one base away. The V call is TRBV4-2, the J call TRBJ1-2, with 7 bases aligning to TRBD1. Germline values: CDR1 LGHNA, CDR2 YNFKEQ. The CDR3 runs 14 residues. The CDR3 sequence: CASSPEGAGYGYNF. Here the CDR3 DNA reads TGTGCCAGCAGCCCGGAGGGGGCCGGCTATGGCTACAACTTC.

The rearrangement joins TRBV29-1 to TRBJ2-7; D is possibly TRBD2 (6 bases). The germline CDR1 and CDR2 sequences are SQVTM and ANQGSEA. This CDR3 is built from 14 residues. The ends were cut back, 4 bases at V and 5 bases at J, with 18 bases in the middle. In DNA, the CDR3 is TGCAGCGTTGTAGGCATTGAGAGGAGGGACGAGCAGTACTTC. As protein: CSVVGIERRDEQYF.

This clonotype was detected ten times or more. V and J are TRBV28 and TRBJ2-3; 12 nucleotides agree with TRBD2. CDR3 length: 16 amino acids. Germline CDR1 reads MDHEN; CDR2 reads SYDVKM. Germline trimming cut 7 bases from V and 3 bases from J; bases unmatched to any gene: 8. CDR3 bases: TGTGCCAGCAAGTCTAGCGGGAGGGCCGCGACAGATACGCAGTATTTT. As protein: CASKSSGRAATDTQYF.

There are many counts of this clonotype. In nucleotides, the CDR3 is TGCAGCGTTGTTGTGGGCTACGAGCAGTACTTC. Translating gives CSVVVGYEQYF. The gene calls are TRBV29-1 and TRBJ2-7; D call uncertain. The V end lost 4 bases, the J end lost 3 bases, and 7 bases lay between the germline ends. Germline CDR1 SQVTM, CDR2 ANQGSEA. The CDR3 contains 11 residues.